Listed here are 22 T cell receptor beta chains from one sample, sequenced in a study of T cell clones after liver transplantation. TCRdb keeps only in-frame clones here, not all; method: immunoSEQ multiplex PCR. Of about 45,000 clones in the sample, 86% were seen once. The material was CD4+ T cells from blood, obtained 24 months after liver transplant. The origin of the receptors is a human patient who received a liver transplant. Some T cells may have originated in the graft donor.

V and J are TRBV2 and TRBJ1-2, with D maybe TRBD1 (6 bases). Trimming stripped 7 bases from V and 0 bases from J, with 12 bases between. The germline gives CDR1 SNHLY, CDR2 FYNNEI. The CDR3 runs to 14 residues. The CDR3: CASMLGGANYGYTF. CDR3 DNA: TGTGCCAGCATGTTGGGGGGCGCTAACTATGGCTACACCTTC.

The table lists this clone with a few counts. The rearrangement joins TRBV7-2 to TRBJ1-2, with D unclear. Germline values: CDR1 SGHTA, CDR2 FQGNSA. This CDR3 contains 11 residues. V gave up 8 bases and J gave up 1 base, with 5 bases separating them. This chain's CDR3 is CASGSNYGYTF. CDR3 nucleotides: TGTGCCAGCGGCAGTAACTATGGCTACACCTTC.

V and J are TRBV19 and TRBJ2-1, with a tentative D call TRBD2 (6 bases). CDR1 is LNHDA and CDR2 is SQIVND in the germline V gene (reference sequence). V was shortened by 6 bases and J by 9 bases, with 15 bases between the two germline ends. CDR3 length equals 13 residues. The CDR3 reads CASRSLAPGEQFF. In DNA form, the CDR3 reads TGTGCCAGTAGGTCCCTAGCGCCAGGTGAGCAGTTCTTC.

The CDR3: CASSPDRGRYNEQFF. The CDR3 bases are TGTGCCAGCAGCCCCGACAGGGGGCGCTACAATGAGCAGTTCTTC. V gene TRBV7-2 combines with J gene TRBJ2-1; 10 nucleotides agree with TRBD1. From germline, CDR1 is SGHTA and CDR2 FQGNSA. This CDR3 spans 15 amino acids. J lost 3 bases, V lost 5 bases, and 4 bases had no gene match.

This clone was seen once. CDR3 DNA sequence: TGTGCCAGCAGCTTAGGGCGGAACAATGAGCAGTTCTTC. This sequence encodes CASSLGRNNEQFF. The genes are TRBV7-6 and TRBJ2-1; no reliable D call. The CDR3 totals 13 residues. Germline V gives CDR1 SGHVS, CDR2 FNYEAQ. V was cut by 1 base and J by 5 bases, with 6 bases left in between. The entire variable domain, with the rest obtained from reference TRBV7-6 and TRBJ2-1, is as follows: GAGVSQSPRYKVTKRGQDVALRCDPISGHVSLYWYRQALGQGPEFLTYFNYEAQQDKSGLPNDRFSAERPEGSISTLTIQRTEQRDSAMYRCASSLGRNNEQFFGPGTRLTVL.

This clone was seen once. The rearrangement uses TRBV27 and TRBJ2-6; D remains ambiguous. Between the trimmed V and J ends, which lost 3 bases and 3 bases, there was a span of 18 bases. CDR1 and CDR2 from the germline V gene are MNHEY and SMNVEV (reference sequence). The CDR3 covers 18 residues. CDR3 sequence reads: CASSFIAGPRSGANVLTF. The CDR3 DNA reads TGTGCCAGCAGTTTTATTGCAGGCCCGAGAAGTGGGGCCAACGTCCTGACTTTC.

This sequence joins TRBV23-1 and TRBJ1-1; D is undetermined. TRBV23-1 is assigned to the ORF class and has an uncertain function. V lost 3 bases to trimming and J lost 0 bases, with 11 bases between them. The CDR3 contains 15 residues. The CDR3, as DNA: TGCGCCAGCAGTCACGGGCAGATTTTGAACACTGAAGCTTTCTTT. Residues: CASSHGQILNTEAFF.

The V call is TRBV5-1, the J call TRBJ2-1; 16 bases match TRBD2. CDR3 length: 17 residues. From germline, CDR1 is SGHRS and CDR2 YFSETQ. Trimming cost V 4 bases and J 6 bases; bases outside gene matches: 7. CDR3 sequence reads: CASSQGLAGGLGNEQFF. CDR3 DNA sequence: TGCGCCAGCAGCCAGGGACTAGCGGGAGGGCTCGGCAATGAGCAGTTCTTC.

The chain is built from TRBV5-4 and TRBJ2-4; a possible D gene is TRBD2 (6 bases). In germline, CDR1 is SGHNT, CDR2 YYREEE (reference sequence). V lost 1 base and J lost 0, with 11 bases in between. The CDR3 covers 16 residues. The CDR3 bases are TGTGCCAGCAGCTTGAATAGCGGTTTAGCCAAAAACATTCAGTACTTC. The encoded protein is CASSLNSGLAKNIQYF.

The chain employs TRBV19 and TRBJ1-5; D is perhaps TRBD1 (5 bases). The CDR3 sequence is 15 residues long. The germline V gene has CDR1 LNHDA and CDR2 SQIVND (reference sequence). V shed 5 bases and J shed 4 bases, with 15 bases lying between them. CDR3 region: CASSRSDKGNQPQHF. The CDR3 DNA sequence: TGTGCCAGTAGTCGTTCGGACAAAGGTAATCAGCCCCAGCATTTT.

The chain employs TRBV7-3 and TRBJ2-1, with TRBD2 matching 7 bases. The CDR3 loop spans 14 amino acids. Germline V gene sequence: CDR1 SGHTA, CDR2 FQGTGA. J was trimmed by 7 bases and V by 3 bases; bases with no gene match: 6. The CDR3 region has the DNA TGTGCCAGCAGCTTGGGGAGGGGACGGAATGAGCAGTTCTTC. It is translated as CASSLGRGRNEQFF.

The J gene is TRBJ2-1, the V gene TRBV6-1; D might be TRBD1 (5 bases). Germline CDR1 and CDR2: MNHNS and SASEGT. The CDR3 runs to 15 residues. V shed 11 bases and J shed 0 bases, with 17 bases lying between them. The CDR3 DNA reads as TGTGCCCTTCGTGGGGCCTGGAGCTCCTACAATGAGCAGTTCTTC. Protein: CALRGAWSSYNEQFF.

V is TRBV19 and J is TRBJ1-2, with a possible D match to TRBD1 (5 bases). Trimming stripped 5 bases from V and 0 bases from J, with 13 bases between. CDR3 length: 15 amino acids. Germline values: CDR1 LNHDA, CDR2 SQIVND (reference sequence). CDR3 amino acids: CASSPVDRANYGYTF. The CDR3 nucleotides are TGTGCCAGTAGTCCCGTCGACAGAGCTAACTATGGCTACACCTTC.

CDR3 amino acids: CASAGNGNYGYTF. The CDR3 region has the DNA TGTGCCAGCGCAGGTAACGGAAACTATGGCTACACCTTC. The V call is TRBV5-5, the J call TRBJ1-2; the D is unclear. The V end lost 7 bases, the J end lost 2 bases, and 12 bases lay between the germline ends. The CDR3 contains 13 residues. The V gene's germline CDR1 is SGHKS and CDR2 YYEKEE (reference sequence).

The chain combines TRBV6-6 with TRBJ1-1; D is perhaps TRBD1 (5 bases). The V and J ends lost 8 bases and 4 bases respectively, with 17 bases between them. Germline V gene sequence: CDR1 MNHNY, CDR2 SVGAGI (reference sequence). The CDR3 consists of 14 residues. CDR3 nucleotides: TGTGCCAGCGGACGGGGGGTCTCGGGCACTGAAGCTTTCTTT. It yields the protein CASGRGVSGTEAFF.

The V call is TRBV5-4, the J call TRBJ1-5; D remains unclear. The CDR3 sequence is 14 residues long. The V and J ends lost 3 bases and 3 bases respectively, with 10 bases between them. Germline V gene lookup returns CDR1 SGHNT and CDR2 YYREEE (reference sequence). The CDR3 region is CASSSDGYNQPQHF. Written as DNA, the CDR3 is TGTGCCAGCAGCTCTGACGGGTACAATCAGCCCCAGCATTTT. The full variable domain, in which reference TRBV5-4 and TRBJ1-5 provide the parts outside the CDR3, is ETGVTQSPTHLIKTRGQQVTLRCSSQSGHNTVSWYQQALGQGPQFIFQYYREEENGRGNFPPRFSGLQFPNYSSELNVNALELDDSALYLCASSSDGYNQPQHFGDGTRLSIL.

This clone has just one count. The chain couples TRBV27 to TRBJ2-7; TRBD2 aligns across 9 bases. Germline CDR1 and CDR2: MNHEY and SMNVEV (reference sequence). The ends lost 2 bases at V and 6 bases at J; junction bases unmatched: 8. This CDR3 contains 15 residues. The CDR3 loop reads CASSLMGGRASEQYF. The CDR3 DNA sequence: TGTGCCAGCAGTTTAATGGGCGGGAGGGCCAGCGAGCAGTACTTC.

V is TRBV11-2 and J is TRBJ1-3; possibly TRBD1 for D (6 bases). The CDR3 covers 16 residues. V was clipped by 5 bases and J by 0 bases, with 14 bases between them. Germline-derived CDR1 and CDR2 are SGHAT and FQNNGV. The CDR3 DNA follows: TGTGCCAGCAGCCGTGACAGGTCCTACTCTGGAAACACCATATATTTT. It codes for CASSRDRSYSGNTIYF.

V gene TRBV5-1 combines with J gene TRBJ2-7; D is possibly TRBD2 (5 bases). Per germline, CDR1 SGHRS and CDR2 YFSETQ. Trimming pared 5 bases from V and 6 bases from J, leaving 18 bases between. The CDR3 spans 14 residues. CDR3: CASRNGIGSSEQYF. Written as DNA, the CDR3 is TGCGCCAGCAGAAACGGGATTGGTTCGAGCGAGCAGTACTTC.

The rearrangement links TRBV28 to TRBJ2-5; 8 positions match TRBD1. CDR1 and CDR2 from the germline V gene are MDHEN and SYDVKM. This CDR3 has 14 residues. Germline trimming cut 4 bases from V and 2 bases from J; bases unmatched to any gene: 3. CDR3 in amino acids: CASSSRTGQETQYF. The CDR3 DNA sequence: TGTGCCAGCAGTTCCCGGACAGGGCAAGAGACCCAGTACTTC.

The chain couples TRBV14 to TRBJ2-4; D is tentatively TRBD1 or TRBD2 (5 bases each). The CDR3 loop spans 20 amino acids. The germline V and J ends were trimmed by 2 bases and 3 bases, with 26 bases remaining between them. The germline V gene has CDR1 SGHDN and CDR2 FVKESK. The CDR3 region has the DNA TGTGCCAGCAGCCAAAGAGGGATCATTACGAGGGGATCCGACAAAAACATTCAGTACTTC. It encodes CASSQRGIITRGSDKNIQYF.

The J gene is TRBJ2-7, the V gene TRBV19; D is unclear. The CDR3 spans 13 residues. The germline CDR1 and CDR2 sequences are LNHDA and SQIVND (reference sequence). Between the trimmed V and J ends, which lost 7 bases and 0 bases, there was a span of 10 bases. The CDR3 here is CASTGVFSYEQYF. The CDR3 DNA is TGTGCCAGTACGGGCGTATTCTCCTACGAGCAGTACTTC.